The source of this TCR beta chain is a study of T cell changes during pregnancy in multiple sclerosis. This table comes from immunoSEQ multiplex PCR, and its TCRdb copy is limited to in-frame clones, with some not included. The sample has some 40,000 clones, 80% to 90% seen once. In this sample, this clone turned up once. Material: CD4+ T cells from peripheral blood mononuclear cells, obtained in the first trimester of pregnancy. This receptor was identified in a female donor with multiple sclerosis, enrolled in a pregnancy study.

CDR3 DNA sequence: TGTGCCACCAGCAGAGAAGTAAGGTGGAGGGGACGGACTGAAGCTTTCTTT. This translates into CATSREVRWRGRTEAFF. This chain connects TRBV15 to TRBJ1-1, with TRBD1 as a possible D gene (5 bases). V lost 0 bases and J 5 bases, leaving 19 bases between the germline ends. The CDR3 has 17 amino acids. Germline V gives CDR1 LNHNV, CDR2 YYDKDF (reference sequence). Variable domain in full (rest from reference TRBV15 and TRBJ1-1): DAMVIQNPRYQVTQFGKPVTLSCSQTLNHNVMYWYQQKSSQAPKLLFHYYDKDFNNEADTPDNFQSRRPNTSFCFLDIRSPGLGDTAMYLCATSREVRWRGRTEAFFGQGTRLTVV.